These 20 T cell receptor beta chains were sequenced from one sample in a study of T cell responses to AZD1222 COVID-19 vaccine. The assay was immunoSEQ multiplex PCR, and TCRdb's table has in-frame clones only and misses some. The profile shows 75,000 to 95,000 clones, approximately 90% of them singletons. The sequences come from peripheral blood, collected on day 0 of AZD1222 vaccination. Receptors originate from an adult in good health.

The J gene is TRBJ1-2, the V gene TRBV5-6, with D maybe TRBD1 (5 bases). The CDR3 covers 16 residues. Trimming removed 2 bases from V and 3 bases from J, with 17 bases in between. CDR1 is SGHDT and CDR2 is YYEEEE in the germline V gene. CDR3 in amino acids: CASSLSLRDHHYGYTF. In DNA, the CDR3 is TGTGCCAGCAGCTTAAGCCTCCGGGACCATCACTATGGCTACACCTTC. Looking up the rest from reference TRBV5-6 and TRBJ1-2 gives the full variable domain: DAGVTQSPTHLIKTRGQQVTLRCSPKSGHDTVSWYQQALGQGPQFIFQYYEEEERQRGNFPDRFSGHQFPNYSSELNVNALLLGDSALYLCASSLSLRDHHYGYTFGSGTRLTVV.

The chain couples TRBV12-5 to TRBJ1-2, with TRBD1 as a possible D gene (5 bases). Trimming cost V 4 bases and J 8 bases, with 14 bases left between them. Germline loops: CDR1 LGHNT, CDR2 FRNRAP. This CDR3 comprises 13 residues. CDR3 sequence reads: CASGSGQGRGYTF. As DNA, the CDR3 is TGTGCTAGTGGTTCGGGGCAGGGACGCGGCTACACCTTC.

The chain combines TRBV19 with TRBJ2-2; 8 positions agree with TRBD1. This CDR3 comprises 15 residues. Germline CDR1 and CDR2: LNHDA and SQIVND (reference sequence). The ends lost 6 bases at V and 3 bases at J; junction bases unmatched: 6. The CDR3 DNA is TGTGCCAGTAGATCCCAGGGGGCGGACACCGGGGAGCTGTTTTTT. Translating gives CASRSQGADTGELFF.

Concerning this clone itself: The junction departs from germline at one end; a sequencing error may be responsible. The chain couples TRBV11-3 to TRBJ1-2; D perhaps matches TRBD1 (6 bases). The CDR3 sequence is 10 residues long. CDR1 SGHNT and CDR2 YENEEA come from the germline V gene. The CDR3 DNA sequence: TGTGCCAGCAGCGAAACCGACAGGATCTTC. This translates into CASSETDRIF.

The chain employs TRBV20-1 and TRBJ2-5; tentatively, D is TRBD1 or TRBD2 (5 bases each). The germline V gene has CDR1 DFQATT and CDR2 SNEGSKA (reference sequence). The CDR3 has 11 amino acids. The ends were cut back, 3 bases at V and 5 bases at J, with 7 bases in the middle. The CDR3, as DNA: TGCAGTGCTAGCGGGGCGGAGACCCAGTACTTC. Its protein is CSASGAETQYF.

The chain combines TRBV7-6 with TRBJ1-4; 9 nucleotides match TRBD1. The CDR3 loop spans 15 amino acids. V lost 5 bases, J lost 4 bases, and 5 bases stayed unmatched. CDR1 is SGHVS and CDR2 is FNYEAQ in the germline V gene. The CDR3 here is CASSGRTGDNEKLFF. The CDR3 bases are TGTGCCAGCAGCGGCAGGACAGGGGATAATGAAAAACTGTTTTTT.

The CDR3 reads CASRATGGAGGNTIYF. The CDR3 nucleotides are TGTGCCAGCAGGGCCACTGGGGGCGCAGGGGGAAACACCATATATTTT. The chain is built from TRBV28 and TRBJ1-3, with a weak D call TRBD1 (6 bases). This CDR3 comprises 16 residues. Germline V gene data show CDR1 as MDHEN and CDR2 as SYDVKM. V dropped 6 bases and J dropped 4 bases, with 19 bases sitting between them.

The rearrangement uses TRBV7-2 and TRBJ2-5; 8 nucleotides match TRBD1. The germline V gene encodes CDR1 SGHTA and CDR2 FQGNSA. There are 15 residues in the CDR3. The ends lost 3 bases at V and 5 bases at J; junction bases unmatched: 8. CDR3 loop: CASSFVGQGTETQYF. DNA of the CDR3: TGTGCCAGCAGCTTTGTAGGACAGGGAACCGAGACCCAGTACTTC.

The chain uses TRBV29-1 and TRBJ1-1; weak D call: TRBD1 (5 bases). V was shortened by 4 bases and J by 1 base, with 13 bases between the two germline ends. Germline CDR1 and CDR2: SQVTM and ANQGSEA. This CDR3 has 14 amino acids. The CDR3 is CSVGGFGGNTEAFF. The CDR3 DNA sequence: TGCAGCGTTGGGGGATTCGGGGGGAACACTGAAGCTTTCTTT.

The chain has TRBV7-9 and TRBJ2-5; weak D call: TRBD2 (7 bases). Germline CDR1 SEHNR, CDR2 FQNEAQ (reference sequence). The CDR3 has 14 residues. V dropped 5 bases and J dropped 1 base, with 11 bases sitting between them. CDR3 sequence reads: CASSQRGAQETQYF. The CDR3 coding sequence is TGTGCCAGCAGCCAACGGGGGGCCCAAGAGACCCAGTACTTC. Complete variable domain (other parts from reference TRBV7-9 and TRBJ2-5): DTGVSQNPRHKITKRGQNVTFRCDPISEHNRLYWYRQTLGQGPEFLTYFQNEAQLEKSRLLSDRFSAERPKGSFSTLEIQRTEQGDSAMYLCASSQRGAQETQYFGPGTRLLVL.

The chain uses TRBV30 and TRBJ2-6, with D perhaps being TRBD1 or TRBD2 (5 bases each). Germline V CDR1 and CDR2: GTSNPN, SVGIG (reference sequence). This CDR3 is built from 18 residues. Trimming pared 0 bases from V and 4 bases from J, leaving 19 bases between. DNA of the CDR3: TGTGCCTGGAGTGTTAAGGGGACGTGGGTGTCAGGGGCCAACGTCCTGACTTTC. It codes for CAWSVKGTWVSGANVLTF.

This clone is a singleton in its sample. This chain connects TRBV19 to TRBJ1-1; D unresolved. This CDR3 is built from 13 residues. Germline V gene sequence: CDR1 LNHDA, CDR2 SQIVND (reference sequence). Trimming took off 3 bases at V and 1 base at J, with 6 bases between the two ends. CDR3 loop: CASSILENTEAFF. CDR3 DNA sequence: TGTGCCAGTAGTATCCTGGAGAACACTGAAGCTTTCTTT. Full variable domain (remainder filled in from reference TRBV19 and TRBJ1-1): DGGITQSPKYLFRKEGQNVTLSCEQNLNHDAMYWYRQDPGQGLRLIYYSQIVNDFQKGDIAEGYSVSREKKESFPLTVTSAQKNPTAFYLCASSILENTEAFFGQGTRLTVV.

The rearrangement uses TRBV12-5 and TRBJ2-5, with D unresolved. Germline loops: CDR1 LGHNT, CDR2 FRNRAP. V shed 11 bases and J shed 4 bases, with 20 bases lying between them. The CDR3 extends over 14 amino acids. CDR3: CASGKGSRRETQYF. The CDR3 coding sequence is TGTGCTTCCGGAAAGGGCAGTAGGAGAGAGACCCAGTACTTC.

The chain couples TRBV2 to TRBJ1-3, with D hard to call. The CDR3 is made up of 15 amino acids. CDR1 and CDR2 (germline): SNHLY, FYNNEI. V lost 1 base and J 1 base, leaving 8 bases between the germline ends. The DNA of the CDR3 is TGTGCCAGCAGTGAAGATCGGGGATCTGGAAACACCATATATTTT. It translates to CASSEDRGSGNTIYF.

The chain couples TRBV19 to TRBJ1-1; a weak D match, TRBD1 (6 bases). CDR1 and CDR2 (germline): LNHDA, SQIVND (reference sequence). V was trimmed by 10 bases and J by 3 bases, leaving 18 bases between them. CDR3 size: 14 residues. DNA for the CDR3: TGTGCCACCCAACGGCGGAGGGGGGACACTGAAGCTTTCTTT. Translating gives CATQRRRGDTEAFF.

V is TRBV6-5 and J is TRBJ1-2; D is possibly TRBD1 (5 bases). Germline CDR1 MNHEY, CDR2 SVGAGI. The CDR3 extends over 13 amino acids. Trimming shortened V by 8 bases and J by 5 bases, and 15 bases separated the two germline ends. Here the CDR3 DNA reads TGTGCCAGCCGGGACGGATTTATGTATGGCTACACCTTC. The encoded protein is CASRDGFMYGYTF.

The CDR3 sequence is CASSQVGAAGETQYF. The CDR3 coding sequence is TGCGCCAGCAGCCAAGTTGGTGCCGCCGGAGAGACCCAGTACTTC. The genes are TRBV4-1 and TRBJ2-5; no reliable D call. V was clipped by 1 base and J by 4 bases, with 13 bases between them. Per germline, CDR1 MGHRA and CDR2 YSYEKL. The CDR3 has 15 residues.

The chain uses TRBV9 and TRBJ2-3, with D possibly being TRBD2 (6 bases). Per germline, CDR1 SGDLS and CDR2 YYNGEE. Trimming stripped 4 bases from V and 2 bases from J, with 17 bases between. This CDR3 has 16 residues. CDR3 sequence: CASSPRRGGFTDTQYF. The CDR3 DNA is TGTGCCAGCAGCCCCAGACGTGGGGGGTTCACAGATACGCAGTATTTT.

V and J are TRBV7-9 and TRBJ1-2; 9 nucleotides agree with TRBD1. The germline V gene encodes CDR1 SEHNR and CDR2 FQNEAQ (reference sequence). The CDR3 consists of 14 residues. The V segment lost 5 bases and the J segment 7 bases; nucleotides outside the gene matches: 8. CDR3 sequence (DNA): TGTGCCAGCAGCCCCGGGGACAGGGAGCGTGGCTACACCTTC. Its protein is CASSPGDRERGYTF.

The chain is built from TRBV6-6 and TRBJ1-2; 10 bases fit TRBD1. The V gene end was trimmed by 6 bases and the J gene end by 8 bases; junction bases not matched to a gene: 6. CDR1 MNHNY and CDR2 SVGAGI come from the germline V gene (reference sequence). The CDR3 has 13 amino acids. CDR3 sequence: CASSQDRGIGYTF. The DNA for the CDR3 is TGTGCCAGCAGCCAGGACAGGGGGATCGGCTACACCTTC.